This T cell receptor (beta chain) is from a study of cytomegalovirus exposure and HLA in healthy donors. Findings and caveats of the study: It was taken for granted in presence/absence analyses that sequencing depth across donors was roughly uniform. In a later analysis, donors in an Asian-associated ancestry cluster reportedly had fewer N-insertions in productive TCRs than the cohort mean. Later analysis showed TCR association rates varying by HLA locus, highest for DRB1 and lowest for HLA-C. Later examination showed HLA-associated TCR beta chains had greater clonal expansion than equally common others.

This PCR relied on a set of 60 Vbeta primers and 13 Jbeta primers. Clones were sequenced by immunoSEQ multiplex PCR, and TCRdb holds only the in-frame ones, with some missing. The table lists approximately 150,000 clones, approximately 79% of them singletons. The germline V gene has CDR1 SEHNR and CDR2 FQNEAQ (reference sequence). This CDR3 has 17 amino acids. V was shortened by 4 bases and J by 1 base, with 17 bases between the two germline ends. Details on this clone: Antigen unknown.

The receptor was derived from a man aged 40-49 years in good health and CMV-seronegative. Sequenced material: PBMCs. V and J are TRBV7-9 and TRBJ2-1; D possibly corresponds to TRBD2 (5 bases). The CDR3 region has the DNA TGTGCCAGCAGCTCCAAATCGGGGTTCAGGTCCTACAATGAGCAGTTCTTC. Protein product: CASSSKSGFRSYNEQFF.